The 5 T cell receptor beta chains reported below all come from one sample, sequenced in a study of PD-1 blockade in classical Hodgkin lymphoma. Time point specified: cycle 4 day 1 (C4D1), after less than 7 weeks of nivolumab. All trial patients relapsed after autologous stem cell transplantation. Assay used: immunoSEQ multiplex PCR; TCRdb lists only in-frame clones, some missing. The sample includes about 51,000 clones, 80% of them seen just once. The sample here was peripheral blood mononuclear cells (PBMCs), taken before the fourth cycle of nivolumab. The receptors stem from a human donor with classical Hodgkin lymphoma.

The DNA for the CDR3 is TGTGCCAGCAGTTCAGGTCGAACGGGGGGGCCCCAGTACAATGAGCAGTTCTTC. It specifies CASSSGRTGGPQYNEQFF. The chain uses TRBV27 and TRBJ2-1; 8 bases match TRBD2. The CDR3 has 18 amino acids. V was pared by 4 bases and J by 4 bases, with 15 bases of the junction left unmatched. Per the germline V gene, CDR1 is MNHEY and CDR2 is SMNVEV (reference sequence).

V gene TRBV2 combines with J gene TRBJ2-1; 13 bases map to TRBD2. This CDR3 contains 16 residues. The germline V gene encodes CDR1 SNHLY and CDR2 FYNNEI. V shed 4 bases and J 8 bases; nucleotides not matched to a gene: 8. Here the CDR3 reads CASSGLLAGGPYEQFF. As DNA, the CDR3 is TGTGCCAGCAGTGGGTTACTAGCGGGAGGGCCATATGAGCAGTTCTTC. Looking up the rest from reference TRBV2 and TRBJ2-1 gives the full variable domain: EPEVTQTPSHQVTQMGQEVILRCVPISNHLYFYWYRQILGQKVEFLVSFYNNEISEKSEIFDDQFSVERPDGSNFTLKIRSTKLEDSAMYFCASSGLLAGGPYEQFFGPGTRLTVL.

This rearrangement joins TRBV2 to TRBJ1-5; D ambiguous. Germline values: CDR1 SNHLY, CDR2 FYNNEI. There are 11 residues in the CDR3. Trimming took off 6 bases at V and 11 bases at J, with 11 bases between the two ends. In DNA, the CDR3 is TGTGCCAGCAGGTTTTCCGGCTCCCAGCATTTT. Amino acid sequence: CASRFSGSQHF.

The rearrangement links TRBV28 to TRBJ1-5; weak D call: TRBD1 (6 bases). This CDR3 spans 14 amino acids. The V end lost 4 bases, the J end lost 1 base, and 8 bases lay between the germline ends. Germline CDR1 MDHEN, CDR2 SYDVKM. The CDR3 loop reads CASSWTASNQPQHF. CDR3 coding DNA: TGTGCCAGCAGTTGGACAGCCAGCAATCAGCCCCAGCATTTT.

As DNA, the CDR3 is TGTGCCTGGAGGACTGGGGGGGTAAACATTCAGTACTTC. Its translation: CAWRTGGVNIQYF. The chain has TRBV30 and TRBJ2-4; 7 nucleotides line up with TRBD2. The CDR3 is made up of 13 amino acids. Germline V gives CDR1 GTSNPN, CDR2 SVGIG (reference sequence). The V and J ends lost 3 bases and 6 bases, in that order; junction bases with no gene match: 5.